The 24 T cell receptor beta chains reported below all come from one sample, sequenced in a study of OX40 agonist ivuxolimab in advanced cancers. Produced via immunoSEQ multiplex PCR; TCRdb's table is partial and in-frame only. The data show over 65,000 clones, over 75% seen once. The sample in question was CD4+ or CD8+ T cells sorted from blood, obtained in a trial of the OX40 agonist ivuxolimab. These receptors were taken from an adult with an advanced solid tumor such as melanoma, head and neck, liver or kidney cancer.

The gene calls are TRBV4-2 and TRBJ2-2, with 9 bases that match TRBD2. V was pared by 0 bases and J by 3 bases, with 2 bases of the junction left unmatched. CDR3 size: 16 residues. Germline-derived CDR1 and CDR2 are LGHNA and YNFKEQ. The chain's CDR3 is CASSQETSGHTGELFF. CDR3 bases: TGTGCCAGCAGCCAAGAGACTAGCGGACACACCGGGGAGCTGTTTTTT.

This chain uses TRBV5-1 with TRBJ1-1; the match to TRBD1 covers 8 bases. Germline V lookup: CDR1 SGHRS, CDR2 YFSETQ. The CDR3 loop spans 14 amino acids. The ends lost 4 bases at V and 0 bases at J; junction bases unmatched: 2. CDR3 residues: CASSADRVNTEAFF. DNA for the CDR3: TGCGCCAGCAGCGCGGACAGGGTGAACACTGAAGCTTTCTTT.

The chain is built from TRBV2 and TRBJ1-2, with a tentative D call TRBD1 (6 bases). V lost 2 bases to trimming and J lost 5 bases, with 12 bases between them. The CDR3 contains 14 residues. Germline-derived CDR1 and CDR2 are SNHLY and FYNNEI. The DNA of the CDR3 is TGTGCCAGCAGTGAACAGGGGCAAGGGTATGGCTACACCTTC. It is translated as CASSEQGQGYGYTF.

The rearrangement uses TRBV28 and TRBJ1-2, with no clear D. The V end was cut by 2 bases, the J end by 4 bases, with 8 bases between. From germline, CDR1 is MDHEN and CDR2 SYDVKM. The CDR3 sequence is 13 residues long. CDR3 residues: CASSLGFLYGYTF. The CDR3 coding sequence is TGTGCCAGCAGTTTAGGTTTTCTCTATGGCTACACCTTC.

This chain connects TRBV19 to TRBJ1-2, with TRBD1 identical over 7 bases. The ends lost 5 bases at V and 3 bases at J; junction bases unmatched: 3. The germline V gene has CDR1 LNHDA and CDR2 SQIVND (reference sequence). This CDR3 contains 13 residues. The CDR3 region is CASSGDRYYGYTF. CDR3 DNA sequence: TGTGCCAGTAGTGGGGACAGATACTATGGCTACACCTTC.

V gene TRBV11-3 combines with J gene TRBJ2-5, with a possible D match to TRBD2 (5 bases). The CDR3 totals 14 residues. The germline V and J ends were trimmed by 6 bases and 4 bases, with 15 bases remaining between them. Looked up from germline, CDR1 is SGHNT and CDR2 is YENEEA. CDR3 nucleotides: TGTGCCAGCAGTTTTTTGGGCGCGGGAGAGACCCAGTACTTC. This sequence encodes CASSFLGAGETQYF.

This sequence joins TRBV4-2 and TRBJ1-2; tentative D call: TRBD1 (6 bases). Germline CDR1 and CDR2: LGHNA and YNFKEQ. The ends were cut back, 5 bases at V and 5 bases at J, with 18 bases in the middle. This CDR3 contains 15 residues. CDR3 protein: CASSLPTGATYGYTF. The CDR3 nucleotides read TGTGCCAGCAGCTTACCGACAGGTGCAACATATGGCTACACCTTC.

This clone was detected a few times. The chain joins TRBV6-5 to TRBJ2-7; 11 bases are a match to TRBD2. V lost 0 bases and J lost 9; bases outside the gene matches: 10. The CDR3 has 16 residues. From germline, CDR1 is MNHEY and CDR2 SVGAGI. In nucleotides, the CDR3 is TGTGCCAGCAGTTACTCAGACGGGACTAGCGGTACGGGGCAGTACTTC. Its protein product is CASSYSDGTSGTGQYF.

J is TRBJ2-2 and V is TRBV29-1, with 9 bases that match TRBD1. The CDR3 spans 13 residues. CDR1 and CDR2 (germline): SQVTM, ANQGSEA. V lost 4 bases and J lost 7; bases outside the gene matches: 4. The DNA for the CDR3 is TGCAGCGTTGGACAGGGGGGCGGCGGGGAGCTGTTTTTT. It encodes CSVGQGGGGELFF.

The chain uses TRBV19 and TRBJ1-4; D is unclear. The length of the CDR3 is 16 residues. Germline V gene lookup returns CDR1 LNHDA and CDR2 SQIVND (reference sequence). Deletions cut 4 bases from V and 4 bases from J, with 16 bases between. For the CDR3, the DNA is TGTGCCAGTAGTAGGGGTGAAAGACCGATTAATGAAAAACTGTTTTTT. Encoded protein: CASSRGERPINEKLFF.

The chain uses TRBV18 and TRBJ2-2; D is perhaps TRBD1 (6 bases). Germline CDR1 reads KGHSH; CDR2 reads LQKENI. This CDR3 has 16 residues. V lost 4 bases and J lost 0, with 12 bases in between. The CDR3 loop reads CASSLRGGANTGELFF. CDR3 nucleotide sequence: TGTGCCAGCTCACTCCGTGGGGGCGCGAACACCGGGGAGCTGTTTTTT.

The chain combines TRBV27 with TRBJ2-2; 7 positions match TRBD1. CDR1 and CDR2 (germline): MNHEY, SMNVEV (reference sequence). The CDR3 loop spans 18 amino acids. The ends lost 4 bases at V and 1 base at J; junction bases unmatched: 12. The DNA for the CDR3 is TGTGCCAGCAGTTCCTCCTATTTCGGGACAGTGAACACCGGGGAGCTGTTTTTT. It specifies CASSSSYFGTVNTGELFF.

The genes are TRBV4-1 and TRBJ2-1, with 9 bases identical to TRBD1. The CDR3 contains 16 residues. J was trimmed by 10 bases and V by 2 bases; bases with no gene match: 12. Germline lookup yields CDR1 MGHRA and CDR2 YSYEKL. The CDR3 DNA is TGCGCCAGCAGCCAACCTTCCCGGGACAGGGCAAAGGAGCAGTTCTTC. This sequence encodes CASSQPSRDRAKEQFF.

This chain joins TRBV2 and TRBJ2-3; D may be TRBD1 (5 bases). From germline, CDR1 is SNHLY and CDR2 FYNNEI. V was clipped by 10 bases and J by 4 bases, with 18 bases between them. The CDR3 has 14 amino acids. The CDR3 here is CANPTVASADTQYF. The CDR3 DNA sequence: TGTGCCAACCCGACAGTGGCCAGCGCAGATACGCAGTATTTT.

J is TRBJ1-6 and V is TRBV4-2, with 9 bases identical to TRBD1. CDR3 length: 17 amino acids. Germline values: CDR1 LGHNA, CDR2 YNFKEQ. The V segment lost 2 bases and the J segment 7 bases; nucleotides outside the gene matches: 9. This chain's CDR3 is CASSQLQRGQGNSPLHF. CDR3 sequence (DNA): TGTGCCAGCAGCCAACTCCAGCGGGGACAGGGAAATTCACCCCTCCACTTT.

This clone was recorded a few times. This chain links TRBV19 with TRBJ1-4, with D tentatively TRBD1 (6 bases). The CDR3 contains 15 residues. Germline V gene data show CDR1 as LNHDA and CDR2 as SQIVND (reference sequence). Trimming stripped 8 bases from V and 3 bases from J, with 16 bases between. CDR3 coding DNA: TGTGCCAGTTCGTTAACAGGGAAGGCTAATGAAAAACTGTTTTTT. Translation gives CASSLTGKANEKLFF.

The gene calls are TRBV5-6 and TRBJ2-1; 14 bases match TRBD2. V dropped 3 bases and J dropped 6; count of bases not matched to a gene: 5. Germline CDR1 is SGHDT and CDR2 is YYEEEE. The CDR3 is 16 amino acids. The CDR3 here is CASSSGLAGVSNEQFF. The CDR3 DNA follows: TGTGCCAGCAGCTCGGGACTAGCGGGAGTTTCCAATGAGCAGTTCTTC.

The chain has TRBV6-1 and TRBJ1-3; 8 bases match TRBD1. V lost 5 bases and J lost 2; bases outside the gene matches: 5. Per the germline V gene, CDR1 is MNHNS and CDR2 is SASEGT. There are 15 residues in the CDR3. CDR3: CASSSRQGPGNTIYF. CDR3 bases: TGTGCCAGCAGTTCCCGACAGGGGCCTGGAAACACCATATATTTT.

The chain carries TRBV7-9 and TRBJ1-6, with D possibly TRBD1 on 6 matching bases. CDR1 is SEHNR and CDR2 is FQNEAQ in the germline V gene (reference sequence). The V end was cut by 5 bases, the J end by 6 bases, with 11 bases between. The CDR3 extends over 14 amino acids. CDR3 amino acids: CASSQDSGNSPLHF. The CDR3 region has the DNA TGTGCCAGCAGCCAGGACAGCGGTAATTCACCCCTCCACTTT.

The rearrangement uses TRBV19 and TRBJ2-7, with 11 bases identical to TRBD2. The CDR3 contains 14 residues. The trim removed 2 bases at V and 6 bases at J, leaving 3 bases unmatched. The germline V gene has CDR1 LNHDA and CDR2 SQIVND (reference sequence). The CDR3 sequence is CASSILAGGGEQYF. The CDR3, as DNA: TGTGCCAGTAGTATACTAGCGGGAGGTGGCGAGCAGTACTTC.

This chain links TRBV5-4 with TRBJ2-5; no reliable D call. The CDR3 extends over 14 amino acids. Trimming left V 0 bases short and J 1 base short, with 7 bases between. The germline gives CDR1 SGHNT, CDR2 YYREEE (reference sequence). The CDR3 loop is CASSLDAIQETQYF. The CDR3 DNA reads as TGTGCCAGCAGCTTGGACGCCATCCAAGAGACCCAGTACTTC.

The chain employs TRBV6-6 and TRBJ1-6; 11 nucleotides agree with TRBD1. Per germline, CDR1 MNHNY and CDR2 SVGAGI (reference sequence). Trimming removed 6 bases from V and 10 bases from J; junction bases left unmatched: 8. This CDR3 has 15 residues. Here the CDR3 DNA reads TGTGCCAGCAGACTCGGGACAGGGGGGTTGTCACCCCTCCACTTT. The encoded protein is CASRLGTGGLSPLHF.

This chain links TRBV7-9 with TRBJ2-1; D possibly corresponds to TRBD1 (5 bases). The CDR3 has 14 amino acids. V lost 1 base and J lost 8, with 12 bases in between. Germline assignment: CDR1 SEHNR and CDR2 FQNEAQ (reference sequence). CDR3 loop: CASSLGGPVHEQFF. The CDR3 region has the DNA TGTGCCAGCAGCTTAGGGGGCCCTGTACATGAGCAGTTCTTC.

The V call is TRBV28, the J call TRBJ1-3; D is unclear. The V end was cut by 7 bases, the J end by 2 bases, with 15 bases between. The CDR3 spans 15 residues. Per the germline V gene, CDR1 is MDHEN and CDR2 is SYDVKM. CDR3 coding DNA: TGTGCCAGCACCTCCTGGACCGCGCCTGGAAACACCATATATTTT. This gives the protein CASTSWTAPGNTIYF.